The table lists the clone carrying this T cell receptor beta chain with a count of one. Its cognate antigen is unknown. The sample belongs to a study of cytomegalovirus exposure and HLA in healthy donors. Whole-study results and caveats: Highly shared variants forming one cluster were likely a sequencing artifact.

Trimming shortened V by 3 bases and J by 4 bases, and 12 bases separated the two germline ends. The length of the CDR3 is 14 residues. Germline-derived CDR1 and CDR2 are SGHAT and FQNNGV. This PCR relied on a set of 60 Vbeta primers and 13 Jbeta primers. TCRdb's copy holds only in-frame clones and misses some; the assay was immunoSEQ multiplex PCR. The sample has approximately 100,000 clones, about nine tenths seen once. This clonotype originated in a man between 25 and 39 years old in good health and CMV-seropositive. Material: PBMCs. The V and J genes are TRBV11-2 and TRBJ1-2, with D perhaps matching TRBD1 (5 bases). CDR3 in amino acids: CASSFYPGGYGYTF. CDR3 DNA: TGTGCCAGCAGCTTTTATCCGGGGGGCTATGGCTACACCTTC.